Listed below are T cell receptor beta chains from one sample, sequenced in a study of beta chain features in type 1 diabetes. Profiling relied on immunoSEQ multiplex PCR, and the TCRdb table lists in-frame clones only, not all of them. Of 110,000 to 150,000 clones in the sample, 9.2% were seen once. Material for sequencing was central memory CD4+ T cells from blood. The receptors originated from a man aged 18-30 years in good health. CDR3s include the opening cysteine and the closing phenylalanine or tryptophan. D genes are given only for firm matches. A clone size is listed for some rows: how often the clone was seen (once, few, many), or a class if it is expanded.

CDR3: CASGRDRGFPNYGYTF
DNA: TGTGCCTCCGGACGGGACAGGGGCTTCCCTAACTATGGCTACACCTTC
D: TRBD1
size: few
J: TRBJ1-2
V: TRBV30

CDR3: CASSVDGGLSGANVLTF
DNA: TGTGCCAGCAGCGTAGACGGGGGGTTATCTGGGGCCAACGTCCTGACTTTC
D: TRBD2
size: many
J: TRBJ2-6
V: TRBV9

CDR3: CASSFIWGRVTDTQYF
DNA: TGTGCCAGCAGCTTTATTTGGGGGCGGGTCACAGATACGCAGTATTTT
D: -
size: -
J: TRBJ2-3
V: TRBV7-2

CDR3: CASSLGGSTDTQYF
DNA: TGCGCCAGCAGCCTCGGCGGGAGCACAGATACGCAGTATTTT
D: -
size: few
J: TRBJ2-3
V: TRBV5-1

CDR3: CSGGQGNYGYTF
DNA: TGCAGCGGTGGACAGGGCAACTATGGCTACACCTTC
D: TRBD1
size: few
J: TRBJ1-2
V: TRBV29-1

CDR3: CASSPSGGKETQYF
DNA: TGTGCCAGCAGCCCTAGCGGGGGGAAAGAGACCCAGTACTTC
D: TRBD2
size: few
J: TRBJ2-5
V: TRBV7-9

CDR3: CASSPGSQETQYF
DNA: TGTGCCAGCTCACCAGGCAGTCAAGAGACCCAGTACTTC
D: -
size: few
J: TRBJ2-5
V: TRBV18

CDR3: CSVGQGGDTQYF
DNA: TGCAGCGTTGGCCAGGGTGGCGATACGCAGTATTTT
D: -
size: few
J: TRBJ2-3
V: TRBV29-1

CDR3: CASSFRGEQSYEQYF
DNA: TGTGCCAGCAGCTTCAGGGGGGAGCAGTCCTACGAGCAGTACTTC
D: -
size: once
J: TRBJ2-7
V: TRBV7-3

CDR3: CASSLPSGGRYEQYF
DNA: TGTGCCAGCAGTCTCCCTAGCGGGGGACGCTACGAGCAGTACTTC
D: TRBD2
size: few
J: TRBJ2-7
V: TRBV6-1

CDR3: CASSLALGGIRETQYF
DNA: TGTGCCAGCAGCTTAGCGCTGGGGGGGATACGAGAGACCCAGTACTTC
D: TRBD2
size: -
J: TRBJ2-5
V: TRBV7-8

CDR3: CSVDRSGQGSIGEQYF
DNA: TGCAGCGTTGATCGCTCGGGACAGGGTAGTATTGGCGAGCAGTACTTC
D: TRBD1
size: -
J: TRBJ2-7
V: TRBV29-1

CDR3: CASSQVGGLGYGYTF
DNA: TGCGCCAGCAGCCAGGTCGGGGGGCTCGGCTATGGCTACACCTTC
D: -
size: few
J: TRBJ1-2
V: TRBV4-1